Sequencing of this T cell receptor (beta chain) was carried out in a study of CD8 T cells in ankylosing spondylitis. TCRdb called the 5' RACE reads again in MiXCR, with one record for every CDR3 protein. This sample yields 300,000 to 350,000 distinct CDR3 sequences, of which less than 25% are seen a single time; about 3.5% belongs to the top ten. Source material: blood, either unsorted or a sorted T cell fraction (not recorded which). The TCR originated in a female donor with ankylosing spondylitis or in good health (not recorded which).

The CDR3 reads CASSFGSDYEQYF. The CDR3 DNA reads TGTGCCAGCAGTTTCGGATCAGACTACGAGCAGTACTTC. The chain joins TRBV7-9 to TRBJ2-7; D uncertain. The CDR3 is made up of 13 amino acids. Germline V gives CDR1 SEHNR, CDR2 FQNEAQ (reference sequence). V was shortened by 6 bases and J by 3 bases, with 12 bases between the two germline ends.